The next 10 T cell receptor beta chains were all read from a single sample in a study of technical replicates of blood from a few donors. Clones were sequenced by immunoSEQ multiplex PCR, and TCRdb holds only the in-frame ones, with some missing. The sample contains 80,000 or so clones, nearly 98% of which appear only once. Sequencing was done on a sample of T cells isolated from PBMCs. The receptor source for this set is a human donor in good health.

For the CDR3, the DNA is TGCGCCAGCAGTGGTTGGGACAGGGGCGACGAGCAGTACTTC. Translating gives CASSGWDRGDEQYF. The gene calls are TRBV10-2 and TRBJ2-7; 10 positions match TRBD1. The germline CDR1 and CDR2 sequences are WSHSY and SAAADI. Trimming took 4 bases from V and 5 from J; bases not matched to a gene: 5. The CDR3 consists of 14 residues.

This CDR3 is CASRTTPTGYDGYTF. The DNA of the CDR3 is TGTGCCAGTAGGACCACCCCAACAGGGTACGATGGCTACACCTTC. This sequence joins TRBV19 and TRBJ1-2; TRBD1 is a possible D gene (6 bases). CDR1 is LNHDA, CDR2 SQIVND, per germline (reference sequence). The germline V and J ends were trimmed by 6 bases and 6 bases, with 20 bases remaining between them. The CDR3 sequence is 15 residues long.

Only one count was recorded for this clone. The gene calls are TRBV9 and TRBJ2-5; TRBD2 might be the D (5 bases). The CDR3 consists of 15 residues. V gave up 4 bases and J gave up 5 bases, with 18 bases separating them. The germline CDR1 and CDR2 sequences are SGDLS and YYNGEE. DNA of the CDR3: TGTGCCAGCAGCCCCTCGGGCGGGCAAACGGAGACCCAGTACTTC. Its protein product is CASSPSGGQTETQYF.

Here the CDR3 DNA reads TGCGCCAGCAGCCAAGATAGCAGCGGGCGAAGGAATGAGCAGTTCTTC. Encoded protein: CASSQDSSGRRNEQFF. The rearrangement links TRBV4-1 to TRBJ2-1; D possibly corresponds to TRBD2 (6 bases). V was cut by 0 bases and J by 7 bases, with 16 bases left in between. The CDR3 has 16 residues. Germline CDR1 is MGHRA and CDR2 is YSYEKL.

The chain recombines TRBV6-1 with TRBJ2-7; TRBD1 matches 9 bases. Germline V gene lookup returns CDR1 MNHNS and CDR2 SASEGT. This CDR3 region has 20 residues. V lost 0 bases to trimming and J lost 5 bases; unmatched junction nucleotides: 20. The CDR3 sequence: CASSEAHYPVLQGAPDEQYF. In nucleotides, the CDR3 is TGTGCCAGCAGTGAAGCGCACTACCCCGTTTTACAGGGGGCTCCCGACGAGCAGTACTTC.

The chain employs TRBV25-1 and TRBJ2-7, with 10 bases that match TRBD2. From germline, CDR1 is MGHDK and CDR2 SYGVNS. Unmatched junction bases numbered 6, after V lost 7 bases and J lost 3 bases. This CDR3 is 14 amino acids long. The CDR3 DNA reads as TGTGCCAGCACCGGACTAGCGGAAGACTACGAGCAGTACTTC. Translated, it gives CASTGLAEDYEQYF.

This rearrangement joins TRBV6-4 to TRBJ2-1, with D possibly being TRBD1 (6 bases). The CDR3 sequence is 13 residues long. Germline loops: CDR1 MRHNA, CDR2 SNTAGT. Trimming cost V 5 bases and J 8 bases, with 13 bases left between them. CDR3 in DNA: TGTGCCAGCAGTCCGACAGGTCGGGATGAGCAGTTCTTC. It specifies CASSPTGRDEQFF.

In its sample, this clone was seen once. The chain is built from TRBV6-1 and TRBJ2-7; 15 bases are a match to TRBD2. J was trimmed by 6 bases and V by 5 bases; bases with no gene match: 2. The germline V gene encodes CDR1 MNHNS and CDR2 SASEGT. This CDR3 region has 14 residues. CDR3 nucleotides: TGTGCCAGCAGTTTGGGACTAGCGGGAGGCGAGCAGTACTTC. It specifies CASSLGLAGGEQYF.

This chain links TRBV7-9 with TRBJ2-2; D gene uncertain. V was pared by 5 bases and J by 2 bases, with 3 bases between. Germline V CDR1 and CDR2: SEHNR, FQNEAQ (reference sequence). The CDR3 runs to 12 residues. CDR3 sequence (DNA): TGTGCCAGCAGCCCTAACACCGGGGAGCTGTTTTTT. Its translation: CASSPNTGELFF.

The chain carries TRBV27 and TRBJ2-1, with 9 bases identical to TRBD2. This CDR3 has 16 amino acids. Germline lookup yields CDR1 MNHEY and CDR2 SMNVEV (reference sequence). The V gene end was trimmed by 3 bases and the J gene end by 5 bases; junction bases not matched to a gene: 8. CDR3 protein: CASSFLAGSRHNEQFF. The CDR3 DNA sequence: TGTGCCAGCAGTTTTCTAGCGGGGAGTCGTCACAATGAGCAGTTCTTC.